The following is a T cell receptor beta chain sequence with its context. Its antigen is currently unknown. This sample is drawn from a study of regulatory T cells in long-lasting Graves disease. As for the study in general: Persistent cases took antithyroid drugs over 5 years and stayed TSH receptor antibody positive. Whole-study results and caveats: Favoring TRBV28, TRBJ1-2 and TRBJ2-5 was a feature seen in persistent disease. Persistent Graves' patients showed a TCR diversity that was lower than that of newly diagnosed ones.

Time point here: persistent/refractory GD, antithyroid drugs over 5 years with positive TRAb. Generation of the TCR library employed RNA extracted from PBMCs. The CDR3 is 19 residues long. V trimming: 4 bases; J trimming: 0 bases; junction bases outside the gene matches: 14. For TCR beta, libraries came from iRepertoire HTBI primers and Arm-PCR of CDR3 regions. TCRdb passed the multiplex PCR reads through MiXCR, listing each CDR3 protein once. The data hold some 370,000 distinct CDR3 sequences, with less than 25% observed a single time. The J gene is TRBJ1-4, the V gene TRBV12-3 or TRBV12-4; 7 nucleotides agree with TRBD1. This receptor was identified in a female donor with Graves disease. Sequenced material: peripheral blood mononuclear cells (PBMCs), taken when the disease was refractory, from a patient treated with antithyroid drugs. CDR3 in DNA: TGTGCCAGCAGTTATCGGACGGGACAGACAAGTGCAACTAATGAAAAACTGTTTTTT. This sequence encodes CASSYRTGQTSATNEKLFF.